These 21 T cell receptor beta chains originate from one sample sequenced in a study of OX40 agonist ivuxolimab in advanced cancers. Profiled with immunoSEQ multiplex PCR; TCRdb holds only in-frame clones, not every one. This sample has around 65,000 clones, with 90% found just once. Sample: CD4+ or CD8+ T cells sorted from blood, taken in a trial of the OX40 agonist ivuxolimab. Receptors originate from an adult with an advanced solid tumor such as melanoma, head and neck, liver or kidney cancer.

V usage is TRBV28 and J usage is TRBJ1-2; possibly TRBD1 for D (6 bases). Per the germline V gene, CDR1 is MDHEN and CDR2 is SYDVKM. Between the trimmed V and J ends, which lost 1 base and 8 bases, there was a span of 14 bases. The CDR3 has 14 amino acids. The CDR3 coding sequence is TGTGCCAGCAGTTTATCAACAGGGACTTTCGGCTACACCTTC. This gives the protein CASSLSTGTFGYTF.

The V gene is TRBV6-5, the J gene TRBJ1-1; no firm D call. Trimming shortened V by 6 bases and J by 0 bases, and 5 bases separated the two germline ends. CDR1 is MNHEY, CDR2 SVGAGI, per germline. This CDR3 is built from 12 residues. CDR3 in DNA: TGTGCCAGCAGCAATATGAACACTGAAGCTTTCTTT. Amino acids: CASSNMNTEAFF.

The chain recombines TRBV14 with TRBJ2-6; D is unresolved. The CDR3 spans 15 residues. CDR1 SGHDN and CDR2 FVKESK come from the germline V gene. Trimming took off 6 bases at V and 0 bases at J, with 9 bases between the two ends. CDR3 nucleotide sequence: TGTGCCAGCAGTCACTTCGTCTCTGGGGCCAACGTCCTGACTTTC. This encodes CASSHFVSGANVLTF.

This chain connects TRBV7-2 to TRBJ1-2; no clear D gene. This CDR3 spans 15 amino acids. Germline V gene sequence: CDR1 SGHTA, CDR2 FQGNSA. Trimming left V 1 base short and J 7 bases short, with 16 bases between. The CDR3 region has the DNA TGTGCCAGCAGCTTAGTTTTCACCCGGGAAGGTGGCTACACCTTC. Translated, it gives CASSLVFTREGGYTF.

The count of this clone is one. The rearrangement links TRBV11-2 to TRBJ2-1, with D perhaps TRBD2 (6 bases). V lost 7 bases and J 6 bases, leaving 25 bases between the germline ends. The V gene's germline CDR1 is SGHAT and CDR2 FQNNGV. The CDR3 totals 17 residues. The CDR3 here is CASTTQISGTLPNEQFF. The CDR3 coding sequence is TGTGCCAGCACCACACAAATTAGCGGAACTCTACCCAATGAGCAGTTCTTC.

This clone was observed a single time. CDR3 amino acids: CASSQDGQTQETQYF. CDR3 DNA sequence: TGCGCCAGCAGCCAAGATGGTCAGACTCAAGAGACCCAGTACTTC. The chain links TRBV4-3 to TRBJ2-5, with D hard to call. Germline CDR1 reads LGHNA; CDR2 reads YSLEER. Between the trimmed V and J ends, which lost 0 bases and 2 bases, there was a span of 10 bases. This CDR3 spans 15 amino acids.

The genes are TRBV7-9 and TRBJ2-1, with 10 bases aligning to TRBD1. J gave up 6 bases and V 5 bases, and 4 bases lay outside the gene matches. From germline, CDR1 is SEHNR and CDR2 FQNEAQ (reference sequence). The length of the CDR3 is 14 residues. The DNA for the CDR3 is TGTGCCAGCAGCCTGGGACAGGGGACCAATGAGCAGTTCTTC. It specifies CASSLGQGTNEQFF. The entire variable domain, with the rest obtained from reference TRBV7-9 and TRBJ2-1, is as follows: DTGVSQNPRHKITKRGQNVTFRCDPISEHNRLYWYRQTLGQGPEFLTYFQNEAQLEKSRLLSDRFSAERPKGSFSTLEIQRTEQGDSAMYLCASSLGQGTNEQFFGPGTRLTVL.

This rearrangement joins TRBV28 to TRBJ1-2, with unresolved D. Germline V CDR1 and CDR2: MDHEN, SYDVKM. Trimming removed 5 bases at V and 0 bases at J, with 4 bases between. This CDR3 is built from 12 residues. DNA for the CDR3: TGTGCCAGCAGTCAAACTAACTATGGCTACACCTTC. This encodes CASSQTNYGYTF.

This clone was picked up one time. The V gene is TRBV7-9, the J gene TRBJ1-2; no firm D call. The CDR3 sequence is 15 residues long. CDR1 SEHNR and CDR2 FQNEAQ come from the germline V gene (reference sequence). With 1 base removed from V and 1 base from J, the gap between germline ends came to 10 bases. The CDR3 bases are TGTGCCAGCAGCTTAGGGCAGAGTTTTAACTATGGCTACACCTTC. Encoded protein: CASSLGQSFNYGYTF. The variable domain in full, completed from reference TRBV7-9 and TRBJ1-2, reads DTGVSQNPRHKITKRGQNVTFRCDPISEHNRLYWYRQTLGQGPEFLTYFQNEAQLEKSRLLSDRFSAERPKGSFSTLEIQRTEQGDSAMYLCASSLGQSFNYGYTFGSGTRLTVV.

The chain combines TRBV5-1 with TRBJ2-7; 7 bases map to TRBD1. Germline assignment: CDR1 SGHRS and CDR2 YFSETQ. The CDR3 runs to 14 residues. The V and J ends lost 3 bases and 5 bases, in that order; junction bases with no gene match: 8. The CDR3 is CASSYNRGWDEQYF. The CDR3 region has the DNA TGCGCCAGCAGCTACAACAGGGGATGGGACGAGCAGTACTTC.

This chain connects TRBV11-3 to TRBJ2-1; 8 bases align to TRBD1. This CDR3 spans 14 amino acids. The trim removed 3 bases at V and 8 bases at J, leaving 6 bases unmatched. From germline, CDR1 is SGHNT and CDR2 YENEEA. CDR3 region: CASSFGQGADEQFF. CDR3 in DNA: TGTGCCAGCAGCTTTGGACAGGGAGCCGATGAGCAGTTCTTC. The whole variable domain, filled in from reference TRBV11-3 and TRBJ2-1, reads EAGVVQSPRYKIIEKKQPVAFWCNPISGHNTLYWYLQNLGQGPELLIRYENEEAVDDSQLPKDRFSAERLKGVDSTLKIQPAELGDSAVYLCASSFGQGADEQFFGPGTRLTVL.

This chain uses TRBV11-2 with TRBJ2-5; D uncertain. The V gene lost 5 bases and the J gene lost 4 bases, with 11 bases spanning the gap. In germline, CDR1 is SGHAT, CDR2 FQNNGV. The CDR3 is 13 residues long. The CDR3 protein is CASSPEARETQYF. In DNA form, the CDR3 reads TGTGCCAGCAGCCCCGAGGCAAGAGAGACCCAGTACTTC.

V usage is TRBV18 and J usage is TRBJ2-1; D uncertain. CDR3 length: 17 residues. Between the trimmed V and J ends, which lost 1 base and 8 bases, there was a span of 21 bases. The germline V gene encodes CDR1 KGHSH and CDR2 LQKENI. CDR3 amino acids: CASSPRVMSLKVDEQFF. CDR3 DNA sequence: TGTGCCAGCTCACCACGCGTAATGAGTCTGAAAGTCGATGAGCAGTTCTTC. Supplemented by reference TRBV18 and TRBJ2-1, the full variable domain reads NAGVMQNPRHLVRRRGQEARLRCSPMKGHSHVYWYRQLPEEGLKFMVYLQKENIIDESGMPKERFSAEFPKEGPSILRIQQVVRGDSAAYFCASSPRVMSLKVDEQFFGPGTRLTVL.

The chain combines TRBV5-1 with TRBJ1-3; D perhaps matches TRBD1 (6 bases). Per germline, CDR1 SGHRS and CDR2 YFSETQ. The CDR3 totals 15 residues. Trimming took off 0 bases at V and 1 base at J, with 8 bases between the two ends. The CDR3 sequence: CASSLGGQSGNTIYF. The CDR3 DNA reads TGCGCCAGCAGCTTGGGTGGACAGTCTGGAAACACCATATATTTT.

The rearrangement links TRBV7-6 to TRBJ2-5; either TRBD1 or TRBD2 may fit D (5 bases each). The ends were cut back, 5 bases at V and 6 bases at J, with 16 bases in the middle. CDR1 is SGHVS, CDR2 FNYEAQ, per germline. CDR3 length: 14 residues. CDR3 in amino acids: CASSKPVGEQTQYF. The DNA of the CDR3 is TGTGCCAGCAGCAAGCCGGTGGGGGAACAGACCCAGTACTTC.

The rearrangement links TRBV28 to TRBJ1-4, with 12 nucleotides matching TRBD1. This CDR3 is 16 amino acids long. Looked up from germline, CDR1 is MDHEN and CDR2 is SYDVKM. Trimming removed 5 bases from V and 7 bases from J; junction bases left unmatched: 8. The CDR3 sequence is CASSLGTGGETEKLFF. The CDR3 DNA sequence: TGTGCCAGCAGTCTAGGGACAGGGGGCGAGACTGAAAAACTGTTTTTT.

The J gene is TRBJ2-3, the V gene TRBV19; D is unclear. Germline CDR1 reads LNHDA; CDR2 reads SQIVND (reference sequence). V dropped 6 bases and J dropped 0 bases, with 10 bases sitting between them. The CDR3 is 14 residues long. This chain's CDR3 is CASRSLASTDTQYF. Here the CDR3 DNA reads TGTGCCAGTAGGAGTCTGGCTAGCACAGATACGCAGTATTTT.

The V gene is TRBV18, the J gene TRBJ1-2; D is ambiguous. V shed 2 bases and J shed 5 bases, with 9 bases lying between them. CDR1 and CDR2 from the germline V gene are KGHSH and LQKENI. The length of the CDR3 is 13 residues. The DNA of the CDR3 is TGTGCCAGCTCACCAGGAGAGTCATATGGCTACACCTTC. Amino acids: CASSPGESYGYTF.

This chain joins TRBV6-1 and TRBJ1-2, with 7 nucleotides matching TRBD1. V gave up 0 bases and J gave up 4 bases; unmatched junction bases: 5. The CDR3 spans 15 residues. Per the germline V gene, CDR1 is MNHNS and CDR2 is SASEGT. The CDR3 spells CASSEALRQGYGYTF. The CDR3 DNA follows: TGTGCCAGCAGTGAAGCCCTAAGACAGGGCTATGGCTACACCTTC.

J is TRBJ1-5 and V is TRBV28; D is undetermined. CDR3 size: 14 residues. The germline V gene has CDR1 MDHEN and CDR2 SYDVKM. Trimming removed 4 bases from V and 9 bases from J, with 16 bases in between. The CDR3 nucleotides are TGTGCCAGCAGTTCCATACTCAAGGGTGGGCCCCAGCATTTT. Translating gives CASSSILKGGPQHF.

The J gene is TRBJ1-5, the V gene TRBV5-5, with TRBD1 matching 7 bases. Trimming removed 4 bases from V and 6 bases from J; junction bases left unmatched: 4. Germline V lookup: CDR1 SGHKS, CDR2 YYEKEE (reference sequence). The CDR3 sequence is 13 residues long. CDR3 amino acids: CASSEQGFQPQHF. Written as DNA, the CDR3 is TGTGCCAGCAGCGAACAGGGGTTTCAGCCCCAGCATTTT.